This T cell receptor (beta chain) was recorded in a study of tumor-infiltrating lymphocytes in primary liver carcinoma. This clonotype has only a few counts. Total RNA (around 500 ng) served as template for TCR beta cDNA synthesis primed by a constant-region primer. Libraries for TCR beta were built through three nested multiplex PCR rounds, which together made up a slightly modified ARM-PCR procedure. Primers for the first two PCR rounds were TRBV1-TRBV30 forward primers and a C-beta reverse primer (roughly 10 cycles per round). TCRdb processed the multiplex PCR reads anew with MiXCR; each CDR3 protein has one entry. The data contain around 20,000 distinct CDR3 sequences, 60% to 85% of them singletons. The tissue used was unsorted bulk material of roughly 17-33 mg. RNA and DNA were co-extracted from it with the AllPrep DNA/RNA mini kit. Germline V CDR1 and CDR2: SGHAT, FQNNGV. CDR3 length equals 15 residues. V lost 1 base to trimming and J lost 3 bases, with 12 bases between them.

This receptor was obtained from a woman aged 25 to 39 with primary liver carcinoma and hepatitis B virus infection. V and J are TRBV11-2 and TRBJ1-1; D is ambiguous. Sequenced input: liver tumor tissue from sampling region 4. Subset given: tumor region T4, right-lateral pole. CDR3 protein: CASSLGRGFYTEAFF. Here the CDR3 DNA reads TGTGCCAGCAGCTTAGGCCGGGGATTTTACACTGAAGCTTTCTTT.